This T cell receptor beta chain comes out of a study of cytomegalovirus exposure and HLA in healthy donors. From germline, CDR1 is LNHNV and CDR2 YYDKDF (reference sequence). V was cut by 6 bases and J by 5 bases, with 23 bases left in between. This CDR3 is 16 amino acids long. TCRdb's table, derived via immunoSEQ multiplex PCR, lists solely in-frame clones and lacks some. The repertoire holds about 160,000 clones, with about 90% as singletons. In this sample, this clone turned up once. This sequence originates from a woman aged 25 to 39 in good health and CMV-seronegative. Sequenced input: PBMCs. The genes are TRBV15 and TRBJ2-7; D not resolved. In DNA, the CDR3 is TGTGCCACCAGTTTCTCAATAGGCCCCTCACCGCACGAGCAGTACTTC. Its translation is CATSFSIGPSPHEQYF.